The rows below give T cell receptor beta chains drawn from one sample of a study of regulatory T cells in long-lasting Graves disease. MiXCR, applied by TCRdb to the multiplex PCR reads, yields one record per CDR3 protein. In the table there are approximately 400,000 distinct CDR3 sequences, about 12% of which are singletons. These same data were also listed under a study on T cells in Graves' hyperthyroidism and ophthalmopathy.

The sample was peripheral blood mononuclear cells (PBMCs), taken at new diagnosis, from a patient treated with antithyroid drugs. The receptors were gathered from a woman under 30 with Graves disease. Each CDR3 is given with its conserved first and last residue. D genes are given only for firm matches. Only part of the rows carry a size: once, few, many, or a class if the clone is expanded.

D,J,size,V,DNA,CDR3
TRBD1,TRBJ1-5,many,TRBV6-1,TGTGCCAGCAGGTCAGGGGGGGTTTGGACCCAGCATTTT,CASRSGGVWTQHF
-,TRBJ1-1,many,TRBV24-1,TGTGCCACCAGTGATGGGGCTGAAGCTTTCTTT,CATSDGAEAFF
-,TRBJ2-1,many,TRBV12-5,TGTGCTAGTGGTTTGTCGAGTCCCTCCCTTTACAATGAGCAGTTCTTC,CASGLSSPSLYNEQFF
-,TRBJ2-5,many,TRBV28,TGTGCCAGCGGGCAAGAGACCCAGTACTTC,CASGQETQYF
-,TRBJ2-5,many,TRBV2,TGTGCCAGCAGTGAAATGGCATCCTTTCCCCAGGAGACCCAGTACTTC,CASSEMASFPQETQYF
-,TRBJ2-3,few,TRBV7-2,TGTGCCAGCAGCCTTAGTCGGAAGGCAGATACGCAGTATTTT,CASSLSRKADTQYF
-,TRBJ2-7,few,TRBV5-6,TGTGCCAGCAGCTCACCGGGAGTTTACGAGCAGTACTTC,CASSSPGVYEQYF
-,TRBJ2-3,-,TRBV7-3,TGTGCCAGCAGCATCACCAGACAGGCCAGCACAGATACGCAGTATTTT,CASSITRQASTDTQYF
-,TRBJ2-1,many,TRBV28,TGTGCCAGCAGTTCAGGGTTTCCAATCAACAATGAGCAGTTCTTC,CASSSGFPINNEQFF
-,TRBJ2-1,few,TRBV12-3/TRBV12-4,TGTGCCAGCAGACCAGATCGAGGAGGGTGGAGCTCCTACAATGAGCAGTTCTTC,CASRPDRGGWSSYNEQFF
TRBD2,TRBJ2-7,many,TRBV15,TGTGCCACCAGCACCCTGAGCGGGAGGGCCCCTTACAACTCCTACGAGCAGTACTTC,CATSTLSGRAPYNSYEQYF
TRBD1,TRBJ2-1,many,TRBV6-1,TGTGCCACCCGGGACAGGCAATACAGCTCCTACAATGAGCAGTTCTTC,CATRDRQYSSYNEQFF
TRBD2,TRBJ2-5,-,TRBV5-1,TGCGCCAGCGGGACTAGCGGGCAAGAGACCCAGTACTTC,CASGTSGQETQYF
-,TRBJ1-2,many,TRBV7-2,TGTGCCAGCAGATCTAAGGGTTTTCGAGACTATGGCTACACCTTC,CASRSKGFRDYGYTF
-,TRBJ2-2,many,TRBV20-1,TGCAGTGCTAGAGTTCCCCGGGGGGGGGAGCTGTTTTTT,CSARVPRGGELFF
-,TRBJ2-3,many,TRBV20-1,TGCAGTGCTCCTCCGGCGGCCGTCGCAGATACGCAGTATTTT,CSAPPAAVADTQYF
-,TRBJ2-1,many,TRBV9,TGTGCCAGCCAGGCGGGCAGGGGAAGGAATGAGCAGTTCTTC,CASQAGRGRNEQFF
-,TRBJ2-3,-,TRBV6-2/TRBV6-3,TGTGCCAGCCAGCCAGGGAACACAGATACGCAGTATTTT,CASQPGNTDTQYF
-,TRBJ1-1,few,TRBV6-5,TGTGCCAGCAGTTACTCGATGGCCCGCACTGAAGCTTTCTTT,CASSYSMARTEAFF
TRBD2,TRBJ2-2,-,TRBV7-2,TGTGCCAGCAGCATCTCGGGGGGGGAGGCCGGGGAGCTGTTTTTT,CASSISGGEAGELFF
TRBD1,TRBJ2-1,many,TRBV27,TGTGCCAGCAGAGAGGGACAGGGCGAGTTCTTC,CASREGQGEFF
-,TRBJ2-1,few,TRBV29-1,TGCAGCGTTGGGCAAACCGGGGGCTTACATGAGCAGTTCTTC,CSVGQTGGLHEQFF
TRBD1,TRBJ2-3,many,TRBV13,TGTGCCAGCAGCTTACTCCAGGACAGGGGGTCGCGCCGCACAGATACGCAGTATTTT,CASSLLQDRGSRRTDTQYF
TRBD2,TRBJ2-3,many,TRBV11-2,TGTGCCAGCAGCAGGCTAGCGGGGGCGTACCGCACAGATACGCAGTATTTT,CASSRLAGAYRTDTQYF
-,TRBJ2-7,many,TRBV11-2,TGTGCCAGCAGCTTGCACACATACTCCTACGAGCAGTACTTC,CASSLHTYSYEQYF
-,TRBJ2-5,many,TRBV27,TGTGCCAGCAGTTTCGCTGGGACCCGAGAGACCCAGTACTTC,CASSFAGTRETQYF
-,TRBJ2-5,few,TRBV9,TGTGCCAGCAGCTGGGGACGAACTCACCAAGAGACCCAGTACTTC,CASSWGRTHQETQYF
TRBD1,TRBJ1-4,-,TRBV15,TGTGCCACCAGCAGACCCCGGACAGGGGCCTTCGAGTTCGCAACTAATGAAAAACTGTTTTTT,CATSRPRTGAFEFATNEKLFF
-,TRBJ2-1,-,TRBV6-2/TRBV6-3,TGTGCCAGCAGTGTCGGACTGGCGTACAATGAGCAGTTCTTC,CASSVGLAYNEQFF
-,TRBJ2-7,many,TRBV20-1,TGCAGTGCTAGAGAGCGAAAGTACGAGCAGTACTTC,CSARERKYEQYF
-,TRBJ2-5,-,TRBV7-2,TGTGCCAGCAGCTCTAGAGATAGGGGGAGGGGTGGGGAGACCCAGTACTTC,CASSSRDRGRGGETQYF